A selection of T cell receptor beta chains follows, all from one sample in a study of tumor-infiltrating lymphocytes in primary liver carcinoma. TCRdb reprocessed the multiplex PCR reads with MiXCR, giving one entry per CDR3 protein. Of 80,000 or so distinct CDR3 sequences in the sample, 71% were seen once. The sample was liver tumor tissue from sampling region 4. Every receptor here comes from a woman aged 55-70 years with primary liver carcinoma and hepatitis B virus infection. Both conserved end residues are part of each CDR3. The order of the fields is J gene, V gene, clone size, D gene, CDR3 DNA, CDR3 protein. The D gene is left open where the match is weak. The size field is filled for only some rows; it gives once, few, many or a size class.

j_gene: TRBJ2-1; v_gene: TRBV5-1; abundance: .; d_gene: .; CDR3nt: TGCGCCAGCAGCTTGGACGGCGGGATCTCCAATGAGCAGTTCTTC; CDR3aa: CASSLDGGISNEQFF
j_gene: TRBJ1-1; v_gene: TRBV12-3/TRBV12-4; abundance: .; d_gene: .; CDR3nt: TGTGCCAGCAGTTTTGAGCAGGGACGGTTCTTT; CDR3aa: CASSFEQGRFF
j_gene: TRBJ2-1; v_gene: TRBV6-2/TRBV6-3; abundance: .; d_gene: TRBD1; CDR3nt: TGTGCCAGCTGTTACTCGATGTCGACAGGGGGTAATGAGCAGTTCTTC; CDR3aa: CASCYSMSTGGNEQFF
j_gene: TRBJ2-6; v_gene: TRBV5-5; abundance: many; d_gene: .; CDR3nt: TGTGCCAGCAGCTTGAGGTGGGCTTCCTCTGGGGCCAACGTCCTGACTTTC; CDR3aa: CASSLRWASSGANVLTF
j_gene: TRBJ2-1; v_gene: TRBV29-1; abundance: .; d_gene: TRBD2; CDR3nt: TGCAGCGTCACCAGGGGGCTAGCGGGAGGGTTCACGGATGAGCAGTTCTTC; CDR3aa: CSVTRGLAGGFTDEQFF
j_gene: TRBJ1-1; v_gene: TRBV5-1; abundance: .; d_gene: .; CDR3nt: TGCGTCAGCAGCTTGGACGGAAACATTGAAGCTTTCTTT; CDR3aa: CVSSLDGNIEAFF
j_gene: TRBJ1-3; v_gene: TRBV12-3/TRBV12-4; abundance: .; d_gene: .; CDR3nt: TGTGCCAGCAGTTTTGACTCTGTAAACACCATATATTTT; CDR3aa: CASSFDSVNTIYF
j_gene: TRBJ1-5; v_gene: TRBV10-1; abundance: many; d_gene: .; CDR3nt: TGCGCCAGCAGCGACAGCAATCAGCCCCAGCATTTT; CDR3aa: CASSDSNQPQHF
j_gene: TRBJ2-7; v_gene: TRBV11-2; abundance: once; d_gene: .; CDR3nt: TGTGCCAGCAGTTCGCTAAGCGGTCTTCCCTACGAGCAGTACTTC; CDR3aa: CASSSLSGLPYEQYF
j_gene: TRBJ2-7; v_gene: TRBV11-3; abundance: .; d_gene: .; CDR3nt: TGTGCCAGCAGCTTAGAGGCTTGCGGAACCCCCGGGACCTGCGAGCAGTACTTC; CDR3aa: CASSLEACGTPGTCEQYF
j_gene: TRBJ1-6; v_gene: TRBV6-4; abundance: few; d_gene: .; CDR3nt: TGTGCCAGCAGTGTACGGGGGGGTAATTCACCCCTCCACTTT; CDR3aa: CASSVRGGNSPLHF
j_gene: TRBJ2-7; v_gene: TRBV12-3/TRBV12-4; abundance: once; d_gene: TRBD2; CDR3nt: TGTGCCTGTATAGCCAGCGGGGCCCACGAGCAGTACTTC; CDR3aa: CACIASGAHEQYF
j_gene: TRBJ2-1; v_gene: TRBV6-4; abundance: .; d_gene: .; CDR3nt: TGTGCCAACAGTGACTTTTGCGGGCAAAGCAATGAGCAGTTCTTC; CDR3aa: CANSDFCGQSNEQFF
j_gene: TRBJ1-2; v_gene: TRBV6-1; abundance: .; d_gene: .; CDR3nt: TGTGCCAGCAGTGAAGCTGTGGACGTCTATGGCTACACCTTC; CDR3aa: CASSEAVDVYGYTF
j_gene: TRBJ2-3; v_gene: TRBV29-1; abundance: many; d_gene: .; CDR3nt: TGCAGCGTTGAAAGGGGCGCAGATACGCAGTATTTT; CDR3aa: CSVERGADTQYF
j_gene: TRBJ2-5; v_gene: TRBV5-6; abundance: .; d_gene: .; CDR3nt: TGTGCCAGCACCTTGGGGCGGGACTTTGGGACCCAATACTTC; CDR3aa: CASTLGRDFGTQYF
j_gene: TRBJ1-6; v_gene: TRBV4-2; abundance: .; d_gene: .; CDR3nt: TGTGCCAGCAGCCAAACAGCGATTAGAAATTCAGCCCTCCGCTTT; CDR3aa: CASSQTAIRNSALRF
j_gene: TRBJ2-5; v_gene: TRBV29-1; abundance: once; d_gene: .; CDR3nt: TGCAGCGTCCCAGAACGGCGGGATGGAGAGACCCAGTACTTC; CDR3aa: CSVPERRDGETQYF
j_gene: TRBJ1-5; v_gene: TRBV6-6; abundance: many; d_gene: TRBD1; CDR3nt: TGTGCCAGCAGTGGCTACAGGGGCTCCAATCAGCCCCAGCATTTT; CDR3aa: CASSGYRGSNQPQHF
j_gene: TRBJ2-3; v_gene: TRBV28; abundance: .; d_gene: TRBD2; CDR3nt: TGTGCCAGCAGTATCGGACTAGTAGACACAGATACGCAGTATTTT; CDR3aa: CASSIGLVDTDTQYF
j_gene: TRBJ2-1; v_gene: TRBV11-3; abundance: .; d_gene: .; CDR3nt: TGTGCCAGCGGCCCCCGGGGTAGCGGAAACAATGAGCAGTTCTTC; CDR3aa: CASGPRGSGNNEQFF
j_gene: TRBJ1-2; v_gene: TRBV2; abundance: many; d_gene: .; CDR3nt: TGTGCCAGCGGAGAGGTCGTCTATGGCTACACCTTC; CDR3aa: CASGEVVYGYTF
j_gene: TRBJ2-3; v_gene: TRBV11-2; abundance: .; d_gene: TRBD2; CDR3nt: TGTACCAGTAGCCCTGGACTAGTGGGCCCAGATACGCAGTATTTT; CDR3aa: CTSSPGLVGPDTQYF
j_gene: TRBJ2-3; v_gene: TRBV29-1; abundance: many; d_gene: TRBD2; CDR3nt: TGCAGCGCCACTAGCGGGTTGGGGGATACGCAGTATTTT; CDR3aa: CSATSGLGDTQYF
j_gene: TRBJ1-2; v_gene: TRBV6-6; abundance: many; d_gene: .; CDR3nt: TGTGCCAGCAGTTTGGGACACGAAAACTATGGCTACACCTTC; CDR3aa: CASSLGHENYGYTF
j_gene: TRBJ2-7; v_gene: TRBV5-1; abundance: once; d_gene: .; CDR3nt: TGCGCCAGCTGCTTGATCGCCATTGCGCGCGAGCAGTACTTC; CDR3aa: CASCLIAIAREQYF
j_gene: TRBJ2-1; v_gene: TRBV6-1; abundance: .; d_gene: TRBD1; CDR3nt: TGTGCCAGCGGTGTGAGGGACAGGGATGGCAATGAGCAGTTCTTC; CDR3aa: CASGVRDRDGNEQFF
j_gene: TRBJ2-1; v_gene: TRBV2; abundance: .; d_gene: TRBD2; CDR3nt: TGTGCCAGCAGTCCGCCTCGGGGACTAGCGGATTACAATGAGCAGTTCTTC; CDR3aa: CASSPPRGLADYNEQFF
j_gene: TRBJ1-2; v_gene: TRBV7-2; abundance: .; d_gene: .; CDR3nt: TGTGCCAGCAGCTTAGCGCAGGGATCCTACTATGGCTACACCTTC; CDR3aa: CASSLAQGSYYGYTF
j_gene: TRBJ2-1; v_gene: TRBV11-3; abundance: .; d_gene: .; CDR3nt: TGCGCCAGCAGCATAGAGGGCAGGGTTTTCGATAAGCAGTTCTTC; CDR3aa: CASSIEGRVFDKQFF
j_gene: TRBJ2-5; v_gene: TRBV11-2; abundance: .; d_gene: .; CDR3nt: TGTGCCAGCAGCTTATCGCATGAGGCCCAATACTTC; CDR3aa: CASSLSHEAQYF
j_gene: TRBJ2-3; v_gene: TRBV9; abundance: .; d_gene: TRBD1; CDR3nt: TGTGCCAGCAGCACAACGACAGGGGACACAGATACGCAGTATTTT; CDR3aa: CASSTTTGDTDTQYF